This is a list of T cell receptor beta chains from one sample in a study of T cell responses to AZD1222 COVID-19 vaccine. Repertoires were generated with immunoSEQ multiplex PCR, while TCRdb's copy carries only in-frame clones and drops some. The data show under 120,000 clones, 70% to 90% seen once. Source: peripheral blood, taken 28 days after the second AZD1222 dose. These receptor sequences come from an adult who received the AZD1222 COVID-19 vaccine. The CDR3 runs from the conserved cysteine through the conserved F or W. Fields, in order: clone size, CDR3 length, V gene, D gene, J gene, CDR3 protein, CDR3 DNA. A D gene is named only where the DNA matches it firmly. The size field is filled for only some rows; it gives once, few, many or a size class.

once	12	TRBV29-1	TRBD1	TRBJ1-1	CSVFDREAEAFF	TGCAGCGTTTTCGACAGGGAAGCTGAAGCTTTCTTT
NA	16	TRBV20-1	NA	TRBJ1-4	CSASVLSGPLNEKLFF	TGCAGTGCTAGTGTCTTGTCAGGGCCGCTTAATGAAAAACTGTTTTTT
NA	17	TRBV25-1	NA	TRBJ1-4	CASSEYSGKTTNEKLFF	TGTGCCAGCAGTGAATATTCCGGGAAGACAACTAATGAAAAACTGTTTTTT
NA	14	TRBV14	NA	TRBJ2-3	CASSRRLGTDTQYF	TGTGCCAGCAGCCGGCGACTTGGAACAGATACGCAGTATTTT
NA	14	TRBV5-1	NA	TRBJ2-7	CASSLDSSSYEQYF	TGCGCCAGCAGCTTGGACAGCAGCTCCTACGAGCAGTACTTC
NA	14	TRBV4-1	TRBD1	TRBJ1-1	CASSRPTGDTEAFF	TGCGCCAGCAGCCGGCCAACAGGGGACACTGAAGCTTTCTTT
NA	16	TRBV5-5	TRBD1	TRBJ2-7	CASSPRTGWFSYEQYF	TGTGCCAGCAGCCCCCGGACAGGATGGTTCTCCTACGAGCAGTACTTC
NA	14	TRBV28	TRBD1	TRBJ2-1	CASKRDRGPDEQFF	TGTGCGAGCAAACGAGACAGGGGGCCCGATGAGCAGTTCTTC
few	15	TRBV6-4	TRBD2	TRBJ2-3	CASSRTSGNTDTQYF	TGTGCCAGCAGCAGGACTAGCGGGAACACAGATACGCAGTATTTT
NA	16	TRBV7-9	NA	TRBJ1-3	CASSLQGTNSGNTIYF	TGTGCCAGCAGCTTACAGGGGACTAACTCTGGAAACACCATATATTTT
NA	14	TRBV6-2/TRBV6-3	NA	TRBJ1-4	CASSLGRINEKLFF	TGTGCCAGCAGTCTTGGCCGGATTAATGAAAAACTGTTTTTT
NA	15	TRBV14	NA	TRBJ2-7	CASSQHPGAAYEQYF	TGTGCCAGCAGCCAACACCCAGGGGCTGCGTACGAGCAGTACTTC
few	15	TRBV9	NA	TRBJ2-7	CASSVAPGDAYEQYF	TGTGCCAGCAGCGTAGCTCCAGGGGACGCCTACGAGCAGTACTTC
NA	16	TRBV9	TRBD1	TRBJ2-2	CASSGSAGGNTGELFF	TGTGCCAGCAGCGGCTCAGCAGGGGGCAACACCGGGGAGCTGTTTTTT
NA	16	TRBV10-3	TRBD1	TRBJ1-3	CAISDTGDMTGNTIYF	TGTGCCATCAGTGACACAGGGGATATGACTGGAAACACCATATATTTT
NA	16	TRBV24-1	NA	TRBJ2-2	CATSDPSLSRPGELFF	TGTGCCACCAGTGATCCCTCACTGAGCCGCCCCGGGGAGCTGTTTTTT
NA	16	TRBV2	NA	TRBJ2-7	CASSEVFSGINYEQYF	TGTGCCAGCAGTGAAGTCTTTAGCGGAATAAACTACGAGCAGTACTTC
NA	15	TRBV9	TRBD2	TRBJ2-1	CASSVGSGSYNEQFF	TGTGCCAGCAGCGTAGGGAGCGGGAGTTACAATGAGCAGTTCTTC
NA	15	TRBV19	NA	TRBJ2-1	CASSILPAGYNEQFF	TGTGCCAGTAGTATCTTACCTGCGGGCTACAATGAGCAGTTCTTC
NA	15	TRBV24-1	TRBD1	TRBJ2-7	CATSDGQGGRDEQYF	TGTGCCACCAGTGATGGACAGGGGGGAAGGGACGAGCAGTACTTC
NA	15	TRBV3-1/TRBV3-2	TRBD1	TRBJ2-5	CASSQGQGHQETQYF	TGTGCCAGCAGCCAAGGACAGGGCCACCAAGAGACCCAGTACTTC
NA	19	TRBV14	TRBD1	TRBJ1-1	CASLPGQGIRRGWNTEAFF	TGTGCCAGCCTACCGGGACAGGGGATTCGGCGGGGTTGGAACACTGAAGCTTTCTTT
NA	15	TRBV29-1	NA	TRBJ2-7	CSVDGSKGGSYEQYF	TGCAGCGTTGATGGATCGAAGGGGGGCTCCTACGAGCAGTACTTC
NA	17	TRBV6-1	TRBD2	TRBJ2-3	CASSEGAGGVGTDTQYF	TGTGCCAGCAGTGAAGGAGCGGGAGGGGTGGGCACAGATACGCAGTATTTT
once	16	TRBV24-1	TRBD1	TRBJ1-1	CATSETGQGMNTEAFF	TGTGCCACCAGTGAGACGGGACAGGGAATGAACACTGAAGCTTTCTTT
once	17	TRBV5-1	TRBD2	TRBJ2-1	CASSLSLASGRLYEQFF	TGCGCCAGCAGCTTGTCGTTGGCTAGCGGGAGGCTCTATGAGCAGTTCTTC
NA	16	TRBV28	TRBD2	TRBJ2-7	CASSRGGTSGYYEQYF	TGTGCCAGCAGTCGCGGGGGGACTAGCGGATACTACGAGCAGTACTTC